Presented here are 29 T cell receptor beta chains from one specimen sequenced in a study of Ad26.COV2.S vaccination and SARS-CoV-2 variants. Treatment: roughly 20 received Ad26.COV2.S at low or high dose, single or two shots; about 5 received placebo; per-sample allocation not given. Collection of the samples took place on day 63 after the first injection of vaccine or placebo. The assay was immunoSEQ multiplex PCR, and TCRdb's table has in-frame clones only and misses some. The table includes around 500,000 clones, roughly nine tenths detected once. The source material was peripheral blood, sampled in a trial of Ad26.COV2.S vaccine versus placebo. The receptors originated from a person between 18 and 65 years old who received the Ad26.COV2.S COVID-19 vaccine or a placebo.

This clone occurred once. This rearrangement joins TRBV30 to TRBJ2-7, with 9 bases that match TRBD1. J was trimmed by 3 bases and V by 0 bases; bases with no gene match: 6. Germline CDR1 and CDR2: GTSNPN and SVGIG (reference sequence). This CDR3 is built from 15 residues. The CDR3 region is CAWSVLYRGRYEQYF. CDR3 in DNA: TGTGCCTGGAGTGTGTTGTACAGGGGGCGCTACGAGCAGTACTTC.

This clone came up a few times. The chain couples TRBV6-1 to TRBJ2-5; TRBD2 agrees at 8 bases. Germline V gives CDR1 MNHNS, CDR2 SASEGT. The CDR3 runs 16 residues. V lost 4 bases to trimming and J lost 2 bases; unmatched junction nucleotides: 9. The CDR3 region is CASSGKSGSGQETQYF. The CDR3 DNA reads as TGTGCCAGCAGTGGCAAAAGCGGGAGTGGGCAAGAGACCCAGTACTTC.

The CDR3 nucleotides read TGTGCCAGCAGCCCATCCCCAACTTTGGACGAGCAGTACTTC. It is translated as CASSPSPTLDEQYF. V and J are TRBV6-2 or TRBV6-3 and TRBJ2-7; D unresolved. The germline V gene has CDR1 MNHEY and CDR2 SVGEGT. Trimming shortened V by 6 bases and J by 5 bases, and 17 bases separated the two germline ends. The CDR3 is 14 amino acids.

The chain employs TRBV27 and TRBJ2-7, with TRBD1 as a possible D gene (5 bases). Germline V lookup: CDR1 MNHEY, CDR2 SMNVEV (reference sequence). This CDR3 region has 16 residues. V lost 2 bases and J lost 3, with 17 bases in between. The CDR3 DNA reads as TGTGCCAGCAGTTTACTCGCTAGGGGTGAATTCTACGAGCAGTACTTC. This sequence encodes CASSLLARGEFYEQYF.

The rearrangement uses TRBV4-1 and TRBJ2-4; 11 bases line up with TRBD2. Losses at the gene ends were 4 bases for V and 8 bases for J; bases not matched to a gene: 4. The germline V gene encodes CDR1 MGHRA and CDR2 YSYEKL. The CDR3 is 14 residues long. CDR3 in amino acids: CASSLAGGIYIQYF. For the CDR3, the DNA is TGCGCCAGCAGCCTAGCGGGGGGGATCTACATTCAGTACTTC.

With regard to this clone: This sample includes further DNA sequences coding for the same CDR3. V is TRBV9 and J is TRBJ2-1; D perhaps matches TRBD2 (6 bases). CDR1 and CDR2 (germline): SGDLS, YYNGEE. Between the trimmed V and J ends, which lost 0 bases and 5 bases, there was a span of 9 bases. This CDR3 is built from 14 residues. For the CDR3, the DNA is TGTGCCAGCAGCGTAGGAGGGACTGACAATGAGCAGTTCTTC. Protein product: CASSVGGTDNEQFF.

This chain uses TRBV5-4 with TRBJ1-1, with D possibly being TRBD1 (5 bases). V lost 4 bases to trimming and J lost 1 base, with 8 bases between them. Germline V gene lookup returns CDR1 SGHNT and CDR2 YYREEE (reference sequence). This CDR3 comprises 13 residues. In nucleotides, the CDR3 is TGTGCCAGCAGCCAGACAGAGAACACTGAAGCTTTCTTT. Amino acids: CASSQTENTEAFF. The full variable domain, rest sourced from reference TRBV5-4 and TRBJ1-1, is ETGVTQSPTHLIKTRGQQVTLRCSSQSGHNTVSWYQQALGQGPQFIFQYYREEENGRGNFPPRFSGLQFPNYSSELNVNALELDDSALYLCASSQTENTEAFFGQGTRLTVV.

V is TRBV28 and J is TRBJ1-1; D gene ambiguous. CDR3 size: 13 residues. Trimming took off 2 bases at V and 5 bases at J, with 9 bases between the two ends. Germline V gene sequence: CDR1 MDHEN, CDR2 SYDVKM. The CDR3 DNA reads TGTGCCAGCAGTTTAGGGTCTAGAACTGAAGCTTTCTTT. Translating it yields CASSLGSRTEAFF.

The chain has TRBV7-9 and TRBJ1-1; D not resolved. Germline values: CDR1 SEHNR, CDR2 FQNEAQ (reference sequence). This CDR3 has 15 residues. V lost 4 bases and J 5 bases, leaving 17 bases between the germline ends. The CDR3, as DNA: TGTGCCAGCAGCTCTATCAACCATTATCGTACTGAAGCTTTCTTT. It yields the protein CASSSINHYRTEAFF.

The gene calls are TRBV19 and TRBJ1-2; D is uncertain. CDR1 and CDR2 from the germline V gene are LNHDA and SQIVND (reference sequence). This CDR3 region has 14 residues. Trimming pared 10 bases from V and 2 bases from J, leaving 17 bases between. The CDR3 nucleotides are TGTGCCACCACAACCCTTGGGTTGAACTATGGCTACACCTTC. Encoded protein: CATTTLGLNYGYTF.

V is TRBV6-4 and J is TRBJ1-3; D perhaps matches TRBD1 (6 bases). V was pared by 6 bases and J by 5 bases, with 23 bases between. This CDR3 has 17 residues. Germline-derived CDR1 and CDR2 are MRHNA and SNTAGT. CDR3 loop: CASRGGYWGRGRNTIYF. Written as DNA, the CDR3 is TGTGCCAGCAGGGGCGGCTATTGGGGGCGCGGACGAAACACCATATATTTT.

V gene TRBV7-3 combines with J gene TRBJ2-3; D not resolved. CDR3 size: 17 residues. Germline CDR1 SGHTA, CDR2 FQGTGA. Trimming pared 5 bases from V and 3 bases from J, leaving 21 bases between. The CDR3 sequence: CASSQRSPAIATDTQYF. Here the CDR3 DNA reads TGTGCCAGCAGCCAAAGGTCGCCAGCGATAGCAACAGATACGCAGTATTTT.

V and J are TRBV30 and TRBJ1-1; tentatively, D is TRBD1 (6 bases). Per germline, CDR1 GTSNPN and CDR2 SVGIG (reference sequence). The CDR3 sequence is 14 residues long. Trimming shortened V by 0 bases and J by 9 bases, and 17 bases separated the two germline ends. This CDR3 reads CAWSVHLAGGQAFF. As DNA, the CDR3 is TGTGCCTGGAGTGTACATCTGGCTGGGGGGCAAGCTTTCTTT.

The chain has TRBV20-1 and TRBJ2-5; D ambiguous. V was trimmed by 6 bases and J by 5 bases, leaving 10 bases between them. The CDR3 loop spans 11 amino acids. Per germline, CDR1 DFQATT and CDR2 SNEGSKA (reference sequence). CDR3 sequence: CSAPAGETQYF. The DNA for the CDR3 is TGCAGTGCCCCCGCTGGGGAGACCCAGTACTTC.

This chain connects TRBV6-6 to TRBJ2-6, with a possible D match to TRBD2 (6 bases). Trimming shortened V by 4 bases and J by 4 bases, and 14 bases separated the two germline ends. Germline CDR1 and CDR2: MNHNY and SVGAGI (reference sequence). CDR3 length: 16 amino acids. Here the CDR3 reads CASSSYGEAGANVLTF. In DNA, the CDR3 is TGTGCCAGCAGTTCGTATGGGGAGGCCGGGGCCAACGTCCTGACTTTC.

This chain uses TRBV6-2 or TRBV6-3 with TRBJ2-7, with D unclear. The CDR3 loop spans 17 amino acids. V was trimmed by 2 bases and J by 3 bases, leaving 20 bases between them. Germline CDR1 MNHEY, CDR2 SVGEGT. The CDR3 DNA reads as TGTGCCAGCAGTTACGCCTTCCGTTATAGACGAAGCTACGAGCAGTACTTC. Its protein product is CASSYAFRYRRSYEQYF.

The chain combines TRBV5-1 with TRBJ2-4, with D maybe TRBD2 (6 bases). V was cut by 6 bases and J by 2 bases, with 18 bases left in between. The CDR3 consists of 16 residues. Germline V lookup: CDR1 SGHRS, CDR2 YFSETQ. The CDR3 DNA reads as TGCGCCAGCATGGACGAGGCGGGGTTGACCAAAAACATTCAGTACTTC. Amino acids: CASMDEAGLTKNIQYF. Based on the CDR3 plus reference TRBV5-1 and TRBJ2-4, the full variable domain is KAGVTQTPRYLIKTRGQQVTLSCSPISGHRSVSWYQQTPGQGLQFLFEYFSETQRNKGNFPGRFSGRQFSNSRSEMNVSTLELGDSALYLCASMDEAGLTKNIQYFGAGTRLSVL.

This chain links TRBV19 with TRBJ1-1; D remains ambiguous. The CDR3 is 12 residues long. CDR1 is LNHDA, CDR2 SQIVND, per germline (reference sequence). V was pared by 5 bases and J by 0 bases, with 4 bases between. Here the CDR3 reads CASSGMNTEAFF. The CDR3 DNA follows: TGTGCCAGTAGTGGGATGAACACTGAAGCTTTCTTT.

The chain has TRBV12-3 or TRBV12-4 and TRBJ1-1, with D unresolved. Trimming removed 4 bases at V and 7 bases at J, with 10 bases between. The CDR3 consists of 12 residues. The CDR3 DNA reads as TGTGCCAGCAGTTCCCGTTTGGGTGAAGCTTTCTTT. It specifies CASSSRLGEAFF.

This sequence joins TRBV9 and TRBJ2-6; perhaps TRBD2 as D (6 bases). The CDR3 is 15 amino acids. Germline V gene sequence: CDR1 SGDLS, CDR2 YYNGEE. Trimming pared 4 bases from V and 2 bases from J, leaving 10 bases between. CDR3 in DNA: TGTGCCAGCAGCTTCGGGGGACCTGGGGCCAACGTCCTGACTTTC. Its translation: CASSFGGPGANVLTF.

This chain joins TRBV9 and TRBJ2-1; 7 nucleotides match TRBD2. The CDR3 has 14 amino acids. Germline V gene sequence: CDR1 SGDLS, CDR2 YYNGEE. The J segment lost 9 bases and the V segment lost 6 bases, leaving 12 bases of the junction unmatched. The CDR3 nucleotides read TGTGCCAGCAATTTTGGCGGGGGTCCGGGTGAGCAGTTCTTC. Translated, it gives CASNFGGGPGEQFF.

The chain employs TRBV7-9 and TRBJ1-1; D call uncertain. The CDR3 has 13 residues. Germline V CDR1 and CDR2: SEHNR, FQNEAQ (reference sequence). V gave up 0 bases and J gave up 4 bases, with 6 bases separating them. For the CDR3, the DNA is TGTGCCAGCAGCTTAGCAGGTGCCACTGAAGCTTTCTTT. Protein product: CASSLAGATEAFF.

The chain recombines TRBV1 with TRBJ1-5. TRBV1 is reported as a pseudogene. This CDR3 has 11 amino acids. CDR3 in DNA: TGCACCAGCAGCCAAGCCCAGCCCCAGCATTTT. Translating it yields CTSSQAQPQHF.

About this clone itself: The sample contains more than one DNA sequence encoding this CDR3. The chain joins TRBV2 to TRBJ1-2, with 9 bases matching TRBD1. Germline V gives CDR1 SNHLY, CDR2 FYNNEI. The trim removed 4 bases at V and 1 base at J, leaving 1 base unmatched. The CDR3 is 14 residues long. CDR3 coding DNA: TGTGCCAGCAGTGTGGGACAGGGTAACTATGGCTACACCTTC. It yields the protein CASSVGQGNYGYTF.

Remarks on this clone: Other DNA sequences in this sample translate to the same CDR3. The rearrangement links TRBV5-1 to TRBJ1-5; D perhaps matches TRBD1 (5 bases). This CDR3 has 14 amino acids. V was shortened by 0 bases and J by 2 bases, with 6 bases between the two germline ends. Germline V CDR1 and CDR2: SGHRS, YFSETQ. CDR3 sequence: CASSLVGGNQPQHF. In nucleotides, the CDR3 is TGCGCCAGCAGCTTGGTGGGGGGCAATCAGCCCCAGCATTTT.

J is TRBJ1-6 and V is TRBV18, with D perhaps matching TRBD1 (6 bases). The CDR3 spans 13 residues. The V and J ends lost 2 bases and 10 bases respectively, with 9 bases between them. Germline-derived CDR1 and CDR2 are KGHSH and LQKENI. The CDR3 loop is CASSPNRDSPLHF. The DNA for the CDR3 is TGTGCCAGCTCACCAAACAGGGACTCACCCCTCCACTTT.

This chain joins TRBV5-1 and TRBJ1-1, with D perhaps matching TRBD1 (5 bases). Germline lookup yields CDR1 SGHRS and CDR2 YFSETQ. The V and J ends lost 2 bases and 3 bases respectively, with 11 bases between them. The CDR3 extends over 14 amino acids. The CDR3 bases are TGCGCCAGCAGCTTCGGTAGGGGAGACACTGAAGCTTTCTTT. Its protein is CASSFGRGDTEAFF.

The V and J genes are TRBV5-1 and TRBJ1-5; the D gene is possibly TRBD1 (5 bases). This CDR3 has 15 amino acids. V lost 0 bases and J 5 bases, leaving 12 bases between the germline ends. From germline, CDR1 is SGHRS and CDR2 YFSETQ. As DNA, the CDR3 is TGCGCCAGCAGCTTGGGGCAGGGCTGGTATCAGCCCCAGCATTTT. This gives the protein CASSLGQGWYQPQHF.

The V gene is TRBV9, the J gene TRBJ1-1; weak D call: TRBD1 (6 bases). The germline V gene has CDR1 SGDLS and CDR2 YYNGEE. The V end was cut by 4 bases, the J end by 3 bases, with 13 bases between. The CDR3 extends over 14 amino acids. CDR3: CASSRRGADTEAFF. The DNA for the CDR3 is TGTGCCAGCAGCAGACGGGGGGCGGACACTGAAGCTTTCTTT. Variable domain in full (rest from reference TRBV9 and TRBJ1-1): DSGVTQTPKHLITATGQRVTLRCSPRSGDLSVYWYQQSLDQGLQFLIQYYNGEERAKGNILERFSAQQFPDLHSELNLSSLELGDSALYFCASSRRGADTEAFFGQGTRLTVV.